This T cell receptor beta chain was sequenced in a study of blood T cell repertoires in COVID-19. Study-wide background: Whether acute or convalescent, the COVID-19 samples came from the United States, Italy and Spain. Nucleic acid was either cDNA or gDNA, and it came from T cells, B-cell-depleted T cells, or PBMCs.

Original data processing: Amplification of reference gene primers was used by the study to estimate nucleated cell counts. Assay: immunoSEQ multiplex PCR; the TCRdb copy retains only in-frame clones and omits some. D and trimming come from the DNA, and the V and J calls and clone size come from that table. The top ten clones hold approximately 4% of a sample with 250,000 to 300,000 clones, about 85% of them seen once. Trimming shortened V by 4 bases and J by 3 bases, and 14 bases separated the two germline ends. The V gene's germline CDR1 is GTSNPN and CDR2 SVGIG (reference sequence). This CDR3 spans 14 amino acids.

This TCR was recovered from a man between 18 and 29 years old with active or convalescent COVID-19. The V call is TRBV30, the J call TRBJ2-3; maybe TRBD2 (6 bases). Source material: peripheral blood. The CDR3 DNA is TGTGCCTGGACCTCTCCGGGAGCGACAGATACGCAGTATTTT. This gives the protein CAWTSPGATDTQYF.